This T cell receptor (beta chain) derives from a study of blood T cell repertoires in COVID-19 (dated by TCRdb to about 2020). About the full investigation: Collaborator samples came from the United States, Italy and Spain and covered acute and convalescent phases of COVID-19. The material from the prospective study consisted of cDNA or gDNA derived from T cells, B-cell-depleted T cells, or PBMCs. Deeply sampled blood TCRbeta repertoires from subjects exposed to, actively infected with, or recovered from COVID-19 were included in the dataset. A freely available public database, intended as a resource for researchers studying the immune response to SARS-CoV-2, is where the repertoires were released. The samples were drawn from two sources: the first 160 participants of the ongoing ImmuneRACE study, and 1,200 or so subjects contributed by 6 global collaborators. Nearly every sample came with metadata listing a de-identified subject ID, COVID-19 status, age in years and sex. Where available, HLA class I and class II types were taken from metadata supplied by the sample provider and were not determined by assay-based typing. Summary of the overall study and its limitations: Clinical and demographic metadata were provided uncurated, with the amount varying by source and participant.

This clone was counted only a few times. Its antigen target is currently unknown. Per-nucleotide qualities are absent, and no much larger clonotype sits a single base away. Collaborating institutions collected whole blood in K2EDTA tubes following their own protocols. For TCRbeta analysis, collaborator samples were shipped as frozen whole blood, as isolated PBMCs, or as DNA extracted from either sample type. V is clipped by 3 bases and J by 0 bases, and the sequence between their germline boundaries is 15 bases long. CDR1 and CDR2 (MGHRA, YSYEKL) derive from the germline V gene. Counted from cysteine to phenylalanine, this CDR3 has 16 amino acids. CDR3 DNA only is kept here, 48 bases in frame from base 1. TCRbeta CDR3 regions were amplified from genomic DNA using the immunoSEQ Assay, a bias-controlled multiplex PCR. Per the authors' processing: Within the assay, amplification of reference gene primers was used to estimate how many nucleated cells each sample contained. Sequence reads were collapsed and filtered to measure the absolute abundance of every unique TCRbeta CDR3 rearrangement. Productive Simpson clonality was computed per sample as the square root of Simpson's diversity index over productive rearrangements. TCRdb obtained this table from immuneACCESS and retained in-frame rearrangements with V and J assigned. These tables miss some clones; where compared with another copy, unresolved V genes account for less than half of the shortfall, and the remainder is unexplained. V, J and clone size were drawn from that table, and D and trimming were deduced from the DNA. Recorded for this sample are about 120,000 clones; over 80% of them occurred a single time. Clones ranked in the top ten supply under 0.85% of the sample.

The rearrangement joined TRBV4-1 to TRBJ2-7; TRBD1 is possibly the D segment (6 matching bases). Sample: peripheral blood. This sequence originates from a woman in her 70s with acute or convalescent COVID-19. The DNA sequence follows: TGCGCCAGCAGCCACCCTTCCGGGACAAACTCCTACGAGCAGTACTTC. Its protein product is CASSHPSGTNSYEQYF.